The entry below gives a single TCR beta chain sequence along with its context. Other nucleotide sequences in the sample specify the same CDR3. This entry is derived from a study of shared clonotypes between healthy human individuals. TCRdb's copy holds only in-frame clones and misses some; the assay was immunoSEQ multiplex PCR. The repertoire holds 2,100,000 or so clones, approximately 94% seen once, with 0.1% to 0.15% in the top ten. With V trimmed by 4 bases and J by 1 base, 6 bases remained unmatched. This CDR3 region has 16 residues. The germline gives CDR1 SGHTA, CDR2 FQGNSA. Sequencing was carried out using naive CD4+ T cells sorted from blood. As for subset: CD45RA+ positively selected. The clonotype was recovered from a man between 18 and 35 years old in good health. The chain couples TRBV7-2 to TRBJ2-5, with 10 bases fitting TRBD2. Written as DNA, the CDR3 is TGTGCCAGCAGCTCAGCCAGCGGGGGGGTCCAAGAGACCCAGTACTTC. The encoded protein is CASSSASGGVQETQYF.